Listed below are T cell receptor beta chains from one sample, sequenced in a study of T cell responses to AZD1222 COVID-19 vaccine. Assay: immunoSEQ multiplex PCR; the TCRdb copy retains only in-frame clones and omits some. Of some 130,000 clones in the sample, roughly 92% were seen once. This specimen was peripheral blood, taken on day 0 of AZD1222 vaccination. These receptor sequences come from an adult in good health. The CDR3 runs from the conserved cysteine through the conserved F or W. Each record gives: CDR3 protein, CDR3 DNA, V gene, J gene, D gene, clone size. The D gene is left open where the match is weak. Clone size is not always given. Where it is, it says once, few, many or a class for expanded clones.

CATSEGTSGRRTDTQYF	TGTGCCACCAGTGAAGGTACTAGCGGGAGACGCACAGATACGCAGTATTTT	TRBV24-1	TRBJ2-3	TRBD2	NA
CASSEQIMSYNEQFF	TGTGCCAGCAGTGAACAGATTATGTCCTACAATGAGCAGTTCTTC	TRBV2	TRBJ2-1	NA	once
CASSRDLDNYGYTF	TGTGCCAGCAGCCGGGACCTAGATAACTATGGCTACACCTTC	TRBV5-4	TRBJ1-2	NA	NA
CASSRGLRNSPLHF	TGCGCCAGCAGCAGGGGGTTGCGGAATTCACCCCTCCACTTT	TRBV10-2	TRBJ1-6	TRBD1	NA
CAISAAGSNEKLFF	TGTGCCATCAGTGCTGCGGGGTCTAATGAAAAACTGTTTTTT	TRBV10-3	TRBJ1-4	NA	NA
CASSEAPDTGELFF	TGTGCCAGCAGTGAAGCACCGGACACCGGGGAGCTGTTTTTT	TRBV6-1	TRBJ2-2	NA	few
CASSIGTSGTDTQYF	TGTGCCAGTAGTATCGGGACTAGCGGTACAGATACGCAGTATTTT	TRBV19	TRBJ2-3	TRBD2	NA
CASSGQMNTEAFF	TGTGCCAGCAGTGGTCAGATGAACACTGAAGCTTTCTTT	TRBV2	TRBJ1-1	NA	NA
CAWMGGDEQYF	TGTGCCTGGATGGGTGGGGACGAGCAGTACTTC	TRBV30	TRBJ2-7	NA	NA
CASSPGLAGGPDTQYF	TGCGCCAGCAGCCCGGGACTAGCGGGAGGCCCGGATACGCAGTATTTT	TRBV5-1	TRBJ2-3	TRBD2	NA
CSARRTEAFF	TGCAGTGCTAGACGCACTGAAGCTTTCTTT	TRBV20-1	TRBJ1-1	NA	NA
CASSQDVGLSPLHF	TGTGCCAGCAGCCAAGATGTAGGGCTGTCACCCCTCCACTTT	TRBV3-1/TRBV3-2	TRBJ1-6	NA	NA
CASSLTRTGRTEAFF	TGTGCCAGCAGTCTTACACGGACCGGTAGGACTGAAGCTTTCTTT	TRBV27	TRBJ1-1	NA	NA
CASSLDEGAGNTEAFF	TGTGCCAGCAGCTTAGACGAGGGGGCGGGGAACACTGAAGCTTTCTTT	TRBV11-2	TRBJ1-1	TRBD1	NA
CSVRGWPEAFF	TGCAGTGTGAGGGGTTGGCCTGAAGCTTTCTTT	TRBV20-1	TRBJ1-1	NA	few
CASSPGGLPYNEQFF	TGTGCCAGCAGCCCCGGGGGACTCCCATACAATGAGCAGTTCTTC	TRBV11-3	TRBJ2-1	NA	once
CASSYSGTSDGETQYF	TGCGCCAGCAGCTATTCCGGGACTAGCGACGGGGAGACCCAGTACTTC	TRBV5-1	TRBJ2-5	TRBD2	NA
CSVEGRMNTEAFF	TGCAGCGTTGAAGGACGGATGAACACTGAAGCTTTCTTT	TRBV29-1	TRBJ1-1	NA	NA
CASSLWVRGGTDTQYF	TGTGCCAGCAGCTTGTGGGTCAGGGGAGGCACAGATACGCAGTATTTT	TRBV5-4	TRBJ2-3	NA	NA
CASSENSWGRDTGELFF	TGTGCCAGCAGTGAAAACTCGTGGGGGCGGGACACCGGGGAGCTGTTTTTT	TRBV6-1	TRBJ2-2	NA	NA
CASSLGGGNTEAFF	TGTGCCAGCAGCTTAGGGGGCGGTAACACTGAAGCTTTCTTT	TRBV11-3	TRBJ1-1	NA	NA
CASSPGQRNYGYTF	TGCGCCAGCAGCCCAGGACAGAGAAACTATGGCTACACCTTC	TRBV5-1	TRBJ1-2	NA	NA
CASSHQGSGNTIYF	TGCGCCAGCAGCCACCAGGGTTCTGGAAACACCATATATTTT	TRBV4-1	TRBJ1-3	NA	NA
CSVERASDNEQFF	TGCAGCGTTGAGCGGGCTAGCGACAATGAGCAGTTCTTC	TRBV29-1	TRBJ2-1	NA	NA
CATSRGRSSYEQYF	TGTGCCACCAGTCGGGGGCGAAGCTCCTACGAGCAGTACTTC	TRBV5-4	TRBJ2-7	NA	NA
CASRAGVGSYNEQFF	TGTGCCAGCAGGGCCGGGGTTGGGTCCTACAATGAGCAGTTCTTC	TRBV27	TRBJ2-1	NA	once
CASSAGTGGEKLFF	TGTGCCAGCAGCGCCGGGACAGGGGGTGAAAAACTGTTTTTT	TRBV9	TRBJ1-4	TRBD1	NA
CATSDVGQGVYSNQPQHF	TGTGCCACCAGTGATGTGGGACAGGGGGTATATAGCAATCAGCCCCAGCATTTT	TRBV24-1	TRBJ1-5	TRBD1	NA
CASSEGEQGGNQPQHF	TGTGCCAGCAGTGAGGGTGAGCAGGGAGGCAATCAGCCCCAGCATTTT	TRBV2	TRBJ1-5	NA	NA
CASSLKWGGRETQYF	TGTGCCAGCAGTTTGAAATGGGGGGGACGAGAGACCCAGTACTTC	TRBV27	TRBJ2-5	TRBD2	once
CASMEGVSSYNEQFF	TGTGCCAGTATGGAGGGAGTCAGCTCCTACAATGAGCAGTTCTTC	TRBV19	TRBJ2-1	NA	NA
CASSTRTSGRSTDTQYF	TGTGCCAGTAGTACTCGGACTAGCGGGAGAAGTACAGATACGCAGTATTTT	TRBV19	TRBJ2-3	TRBD2	NA
CASSPLRVRAYNEQFF	TGTGCCAGCAGCCCCCTAAGAGTAAGGGCTTACAATGAGCAGTTCTTC	TRBV7-8	TRBJ2-1	NA	NA
CAWSVQAGNTIYF	TGTGCCTGGAGTGTCCAGGCAGGAAACACCATATATTTT	TRBV30	TRBJ1-3	NA	NA
CATSDFGRQGYQETQYF	TGTGCCACCAGTGATTTTGGACGACAGGGGTACCAAGAGACCCAGTACTTC	TRBV24-1	TRBJ2-5	TRBD1	NA
CASSSGTAYGYTF	TGTGCCAGCAGTTCCGGGACAGCCTATGGCTACACCTTC	TRBV12-3/TRBV12-4	TRBJ1-2	TRBD1	NA
CASSYQGEGNTEAFF	TGTGCCAGCAGTTATCAGGGGGAGGGGAACACTGAAGCTTTCTTT	TRBV6-5	TRBJ1-1	TRBD1	NA
CASSISQPGYEQYF	TGTGCCAGTAGTATCTCGCAGCCCGGCTACGAGCAGTACTTC	TRBV19	TRBJ2-7	NA	NA
CASSLLNTEAFF	TGTGCCAGCTCACTGTTGAACACTGAAGCTTTCTTT	TRBV18	TRBJ1-1	NA	once
CATSDPTGSWQETQYF	TGTGCCACCAGTGACCCTACAGGGTCGTGGCAAGAGACCCAGTACTTC	TRBV24-1	TRBJ2-5	NA	NA
CASSYFSGGEDNEQFF	TGTGCCAGCAGTTATTTTTCAGGGGGTGAAGACAATGAGCAGTTCTTC	TRBV6-5	TRBJ2-1	TRBD1	NA
CASSSGGNQPQHF	TGTGCCAGCAGTTCCGGGGGCAATCAGCCCCAGCATTTT	TRBV12-3/TRBV12-4	TRBJ1-5	NA	NA
CASSFSRLNEKLFF	TGTGCCAGCAGCTTTTCCAGGCTTAATGAAAAACTGTTTTTT	TRBV7-8	TRBJ1-4	NA	NA
CASSQGGGGAGGANVLTF	TGTGCCAGCAGCCAAGGAGGGGGAGGCGCCGGTGGGGCCAACGTCCTGACTTTC	TRBV4-2	TRBJ2-6	NA	NA
CASSMRDPRAQYF	TGTGCCAGTAGTATGAGGGACCCTAGAGCGCAGTATTTT	TRBV19	TRBJ2-3	NA	once
CASSFTRGVSNQPQHF	TGTGCCAGCAGTTTTACCAGAGGAGTTAGCAATCAGCCCCAGCATTTT	TRBV28	TRBJ1-5	NA	once
CATRGAEHQPQHF	TGTGCCACCCGTGGGGCGGAACATCAGCCCCAGCATTTT	TRBV24-1	TRBJ1-5	NA	NA
CASSLGPVGISTDTQYF	TGCGCCAGCAGCTTGGGGCCTGTCGGGATAAGCACAGATACGCAGTATTTT	TRBV5-1	TRBJ2-3	NA	NA
CASSRLRGTHEQYF	TGTGCCAGCAGCCGGCTGCGCGGGACCCACGAGCAGTACTTC	TRBV27	TRBJ2-7	NA	NA
CASSPVSSLGTSGLGGYTF	TGTGCCAGCAGCCCCGTTTCTTCCCTCGGGACATCGGGGCTAGGGGGCTACACCTTC	TRBV28	TRBJ1-2	NA	once
CASSEQGLSYEQYF	TGTGCCAGCAGCGAGCAGGGGCTCTCCTACGAGCAGTACTTC	TRBV11-2	TRBJ2-7	NA	NA
CASSRVDRVWDQPQHF	TGTGCCAGTAGTCGAGTCGACAGGGTGTGGGATCAGCCCCAGCATTTT	TRBV19	TRBJ1-5	TRBD1	NA
CASTFIPNEKLFF	TGTGCCAGCACCTTTATCCCTAATGAAAAACTGTTTTTT	TRBV5-5	TRBJ1-4	NA	NA
CASSPASEEQYF	TGTGCCAGCTCACCGGCCAGTGAAGAGCAGTACTTC	TRBV18	TRBJ2-7	NA	once
CSARQGDGYTF	TGCAGTGCTCGACAGGGAGATGGCTACACCTTC	TRBV20-1	TRBJ1-2	TRBD1	NA
CASSEMAGTNEKLFF	TGTGCCAGCAGTGAAATGGCAGGAACTAATGAAAAACTGTTTTTT	TRBV6-1	TRBJ1-4	NA	NA
CASSSRTSGSYEQFF	TGTGCCAGCAGCAGCCGGACTAGCGGGAGCTATGAGCAGTTCTTC	TRBV11-2	TRBJ2-1	TRBD2	NA
CASSPPGAWETQYF	TGTGCCAGCTCACCTCCGGGGGCTTGGGAGACCCAGTACTTC	TRBV18	TRBJ2-5	NA	NA
CASSPRIQGVTSGNTIYF	TGTGCCAGCAGCCCCAGAATCCAGGGAGTTACTTCTGGAAACACCATATATTTT	TRBV4-2	TRBJ1-3	NA	NA
CASSPRAAEGYTF	TGTGCCAGCTCACCCCGGGCAGCTGAAGGCTACACCTTC	TRBV18	TRBJ1-2	NA	NA